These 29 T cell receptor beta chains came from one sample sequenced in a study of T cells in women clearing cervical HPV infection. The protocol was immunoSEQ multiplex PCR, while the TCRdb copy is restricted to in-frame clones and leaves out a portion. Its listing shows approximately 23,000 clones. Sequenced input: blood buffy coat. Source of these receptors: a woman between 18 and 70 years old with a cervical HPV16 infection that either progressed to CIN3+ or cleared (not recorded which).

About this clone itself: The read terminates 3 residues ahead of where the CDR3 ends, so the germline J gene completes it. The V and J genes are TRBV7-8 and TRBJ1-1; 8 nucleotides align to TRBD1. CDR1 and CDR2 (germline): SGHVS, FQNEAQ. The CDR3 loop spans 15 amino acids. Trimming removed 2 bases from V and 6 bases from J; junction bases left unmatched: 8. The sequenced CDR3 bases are TGTGCCAGCAGCTTACGACAGGGGCGAGGAGCTGAA. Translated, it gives CASSLRQGRGAE. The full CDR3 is CASSLRQGRGAEAFF.

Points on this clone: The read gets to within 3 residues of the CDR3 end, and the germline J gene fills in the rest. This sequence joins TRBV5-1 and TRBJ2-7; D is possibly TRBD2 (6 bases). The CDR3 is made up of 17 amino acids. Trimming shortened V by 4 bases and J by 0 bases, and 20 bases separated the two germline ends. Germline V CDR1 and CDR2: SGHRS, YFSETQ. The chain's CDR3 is CASSPSFDSGFSYEQYF. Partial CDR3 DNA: TGCGCCAGCAGCCCCTCCTTTGACAGCGGGTTCTCCTACGAG.

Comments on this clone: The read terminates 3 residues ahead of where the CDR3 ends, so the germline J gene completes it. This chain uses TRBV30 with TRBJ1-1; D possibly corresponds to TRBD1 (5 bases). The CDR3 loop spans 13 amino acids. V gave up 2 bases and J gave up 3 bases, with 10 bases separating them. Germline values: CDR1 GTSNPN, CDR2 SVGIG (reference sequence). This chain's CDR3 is CAWSRQGDTEAFF. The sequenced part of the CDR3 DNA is TGTGCCTGGAGTCGTCAAGGGGACACTGAA.

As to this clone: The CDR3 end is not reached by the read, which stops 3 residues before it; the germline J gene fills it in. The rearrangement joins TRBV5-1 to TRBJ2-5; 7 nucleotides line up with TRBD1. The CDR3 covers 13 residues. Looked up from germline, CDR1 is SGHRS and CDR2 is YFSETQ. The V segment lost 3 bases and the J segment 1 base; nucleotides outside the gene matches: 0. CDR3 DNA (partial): TGCGCCAGCAGCTGGGACAGCCAAGAGACC. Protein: CASSWDSQET. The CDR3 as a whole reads CASSWDSQETQYF.

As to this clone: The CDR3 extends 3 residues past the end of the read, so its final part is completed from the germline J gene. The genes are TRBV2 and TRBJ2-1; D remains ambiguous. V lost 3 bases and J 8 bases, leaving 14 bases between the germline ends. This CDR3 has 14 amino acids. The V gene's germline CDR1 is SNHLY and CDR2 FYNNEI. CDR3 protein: CASSDDLVGDEQFF. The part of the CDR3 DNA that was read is TGTGCCAGCAGTGATGATCTAGTTGGTGATGAG.

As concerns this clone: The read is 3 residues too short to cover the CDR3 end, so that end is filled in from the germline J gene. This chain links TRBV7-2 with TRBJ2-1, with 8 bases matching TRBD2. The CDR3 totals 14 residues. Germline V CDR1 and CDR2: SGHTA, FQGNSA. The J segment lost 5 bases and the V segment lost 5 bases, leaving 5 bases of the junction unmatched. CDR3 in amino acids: CASSTRGRHNEQFF. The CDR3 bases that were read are TGTGCCAGCAGCACCCGCGGGAGGCACAATGAG. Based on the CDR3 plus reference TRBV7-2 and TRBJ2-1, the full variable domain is GAGVSQSPSNKVTEKGKDVELRCDPISGHTALYWYRQSLGQGLEFLIYFQGNSAPDKSGLPSDRFSAERTGGSVSTLTIQRTQQEDSAVYLCASSTRGRHNEQFFGPGTRLTVL.

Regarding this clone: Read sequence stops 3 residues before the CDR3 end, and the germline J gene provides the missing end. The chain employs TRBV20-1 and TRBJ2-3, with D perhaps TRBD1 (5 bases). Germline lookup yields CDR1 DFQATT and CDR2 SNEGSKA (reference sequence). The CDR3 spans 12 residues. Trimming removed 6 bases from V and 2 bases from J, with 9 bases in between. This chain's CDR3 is CSARQTTDTQYF. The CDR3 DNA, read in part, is TGCAGTGCCCGACAGACCACAGATACG.

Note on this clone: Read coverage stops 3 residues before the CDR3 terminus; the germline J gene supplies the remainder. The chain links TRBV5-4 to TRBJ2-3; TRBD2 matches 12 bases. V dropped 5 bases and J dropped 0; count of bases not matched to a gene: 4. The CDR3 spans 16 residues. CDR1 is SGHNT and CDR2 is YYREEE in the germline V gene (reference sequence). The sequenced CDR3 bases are TGTGCCAGCAGTTGGACTAGCGGGGTTAGCACAGATACG. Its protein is CASSWTSGVSTDT. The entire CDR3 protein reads CASSWTSGVSTDTQYF.

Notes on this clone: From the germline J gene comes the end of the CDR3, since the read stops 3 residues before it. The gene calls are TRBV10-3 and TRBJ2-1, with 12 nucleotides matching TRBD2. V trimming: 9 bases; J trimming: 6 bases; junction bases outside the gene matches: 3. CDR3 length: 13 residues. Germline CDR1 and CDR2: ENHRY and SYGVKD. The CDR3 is CAIMGLAGNEQFF. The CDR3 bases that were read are TGTGCCATAATGGGACTAGCGGGCAATGAG.

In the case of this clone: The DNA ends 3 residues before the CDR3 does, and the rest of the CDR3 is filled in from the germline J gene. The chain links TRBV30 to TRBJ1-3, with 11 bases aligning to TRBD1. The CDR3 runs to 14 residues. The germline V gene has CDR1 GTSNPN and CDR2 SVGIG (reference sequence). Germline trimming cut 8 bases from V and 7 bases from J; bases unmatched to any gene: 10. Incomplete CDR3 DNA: TGTGCCGGCGTAAACCGGGACAGGGGGAACACC. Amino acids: CAGVNRDRGNT. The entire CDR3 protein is CAGVNRDRGNTIYF.

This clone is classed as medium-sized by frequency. Here the CDR3 reads CASSPPTGDTQYF. The CDR3 bases that were read are TGTGCCAGCTCACCACCGACTGGGGATACG. J is TRBJ2-3 and V is TRBV18; D unclear. Read coverage stops 3 residues before the CDR3 terminus; the germline J gene supplies the remainder. The CDR3 extends over 13 amino acids. V dropped 0 bases and J dropped 6 bases, with 7 bases sitting between them. The germline V gene has CDR1 KGHSH and CDR2 LQKENI.

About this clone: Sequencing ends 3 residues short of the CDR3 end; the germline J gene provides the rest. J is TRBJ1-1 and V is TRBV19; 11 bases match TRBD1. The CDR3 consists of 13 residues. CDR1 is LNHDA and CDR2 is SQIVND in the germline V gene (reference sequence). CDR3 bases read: TGTGCCAGTAGAGGACAGGGGGCAGTAGAA. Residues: CASRGQGAVE. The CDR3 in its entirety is CASRGQGAVEAFF.

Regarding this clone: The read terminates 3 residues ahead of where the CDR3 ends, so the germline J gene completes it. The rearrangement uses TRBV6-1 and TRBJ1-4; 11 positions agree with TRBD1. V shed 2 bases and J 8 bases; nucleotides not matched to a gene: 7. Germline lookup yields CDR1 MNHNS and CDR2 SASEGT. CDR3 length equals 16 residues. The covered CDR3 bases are TGTGCCAGCAGTGAACGAGGACAGGGGGCTAGGGAAAAA. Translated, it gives CASSERGQGAREK. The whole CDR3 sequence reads CASSERGQGAREKLFF.

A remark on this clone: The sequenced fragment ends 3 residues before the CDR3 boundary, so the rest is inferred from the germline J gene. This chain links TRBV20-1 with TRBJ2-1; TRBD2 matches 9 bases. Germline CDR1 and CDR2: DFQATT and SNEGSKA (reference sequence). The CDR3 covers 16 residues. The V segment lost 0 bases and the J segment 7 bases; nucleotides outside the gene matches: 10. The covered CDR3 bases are TGCAGTGCTAGAGAACAGTTAGCGGGAGCAGGAAATGAG. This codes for CSAREQLAGAGNE. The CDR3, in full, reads CSAREQLAGAGNEQFF.

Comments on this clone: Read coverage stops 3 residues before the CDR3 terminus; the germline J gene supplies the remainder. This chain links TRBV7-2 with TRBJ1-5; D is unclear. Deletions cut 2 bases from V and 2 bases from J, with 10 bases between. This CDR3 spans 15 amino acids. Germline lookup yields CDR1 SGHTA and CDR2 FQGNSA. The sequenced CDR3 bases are TGTGCCAGCAGCTTAAACTCCGCTGGCAATCAGCCC. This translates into CASSLNSAGNQP. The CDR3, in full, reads CASSLNSAGNQPQHF.

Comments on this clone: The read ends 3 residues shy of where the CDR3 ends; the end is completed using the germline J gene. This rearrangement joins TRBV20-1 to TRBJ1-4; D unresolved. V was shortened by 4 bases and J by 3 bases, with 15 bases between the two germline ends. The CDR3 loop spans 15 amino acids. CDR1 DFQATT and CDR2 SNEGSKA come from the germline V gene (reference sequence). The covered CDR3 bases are TGCAGTGCTAAGATGAATGGACTGGCTAATGAAAAA. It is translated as CSAKMNGLANEK. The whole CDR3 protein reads CSAKMNGLANEKLFF.

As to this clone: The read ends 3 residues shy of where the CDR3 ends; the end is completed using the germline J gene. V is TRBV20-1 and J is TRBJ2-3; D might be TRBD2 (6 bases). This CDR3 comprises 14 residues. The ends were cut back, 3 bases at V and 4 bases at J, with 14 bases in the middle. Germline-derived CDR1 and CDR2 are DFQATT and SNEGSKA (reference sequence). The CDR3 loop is CSARGPGAPDTQYF. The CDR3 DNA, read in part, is TGCAGTGCTAGGGGGCCGGGAGCCCCAGATACG.

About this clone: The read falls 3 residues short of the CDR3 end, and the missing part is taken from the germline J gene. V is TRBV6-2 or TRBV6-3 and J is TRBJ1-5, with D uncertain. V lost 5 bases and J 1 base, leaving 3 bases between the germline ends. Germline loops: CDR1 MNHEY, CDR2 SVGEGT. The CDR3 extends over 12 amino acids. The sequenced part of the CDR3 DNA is TGTGCCAGCAGTGTAAGCAATCAGCCC. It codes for CASSVSNQP. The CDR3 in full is CASSVSNQPQHF.

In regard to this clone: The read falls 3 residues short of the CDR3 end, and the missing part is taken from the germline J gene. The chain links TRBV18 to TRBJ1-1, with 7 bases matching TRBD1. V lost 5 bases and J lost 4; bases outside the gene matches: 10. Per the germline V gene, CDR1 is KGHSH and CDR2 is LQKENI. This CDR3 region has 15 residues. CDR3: CASSLGLQGTTEAFF. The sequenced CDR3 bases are TGTGCCAGCTCATTGGGGTTACAGGGGACCACTGAA.

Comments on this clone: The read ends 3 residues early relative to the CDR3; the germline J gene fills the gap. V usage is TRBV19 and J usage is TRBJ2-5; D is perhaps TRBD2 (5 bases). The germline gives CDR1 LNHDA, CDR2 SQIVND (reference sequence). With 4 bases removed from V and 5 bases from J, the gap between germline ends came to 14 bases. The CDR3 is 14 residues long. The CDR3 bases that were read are TGTGCCAGTAGTAAGGGCCCAGGCGGGGAGACC. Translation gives CASSKGPGGET. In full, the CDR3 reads CASSKGPGGETQYF. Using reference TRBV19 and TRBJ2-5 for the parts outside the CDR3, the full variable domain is DGGITQSPKYLFRKEGQNVTLSCEQNLNHDAMYWYRQDPGQGLRLIYYSQIVNDFQKGDIAEGYSVSREKKESFPLTVTSAQKNPTAFYLCASSKGPGGETQYFGPGTRLLVL.

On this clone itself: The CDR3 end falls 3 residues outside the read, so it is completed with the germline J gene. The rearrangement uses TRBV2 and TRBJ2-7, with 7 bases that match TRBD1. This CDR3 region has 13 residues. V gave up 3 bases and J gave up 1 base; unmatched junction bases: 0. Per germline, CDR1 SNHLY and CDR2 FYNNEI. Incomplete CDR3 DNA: TGTGCCAGCAGTGAGGACAGGTCCTACGAG. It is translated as CASSEDRSYE. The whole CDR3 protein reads CASSEDRSYEQYF. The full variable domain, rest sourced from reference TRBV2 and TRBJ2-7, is EPEVTQTPSHQVTQMGQEVILRCVPISNHLYFYWYRQILGQKVEFLVSFYNNEISEKSEIFDDQFSVERPDGSNFTLKIRSTKLEDSAMYFCASSEDRSYEQYFGPGTRLTVT.

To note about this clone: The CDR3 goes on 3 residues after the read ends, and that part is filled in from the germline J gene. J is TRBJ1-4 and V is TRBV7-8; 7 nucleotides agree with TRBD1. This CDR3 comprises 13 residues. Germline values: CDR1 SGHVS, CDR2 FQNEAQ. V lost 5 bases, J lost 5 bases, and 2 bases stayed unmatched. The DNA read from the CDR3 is TGTGCCAGCAGCCCGACAGGGAATGAAAAA. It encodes CASSPTGNEK. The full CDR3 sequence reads CASSPTGNEKLFF.

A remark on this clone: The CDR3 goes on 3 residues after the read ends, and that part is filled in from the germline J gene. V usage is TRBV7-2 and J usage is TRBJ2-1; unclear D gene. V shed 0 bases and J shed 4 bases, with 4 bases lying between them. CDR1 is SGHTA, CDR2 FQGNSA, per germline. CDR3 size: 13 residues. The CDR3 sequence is CASSLAQYNEQFF. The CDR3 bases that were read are TGTGCCAGCAGCTTAGCGCAGTACAATGAG.

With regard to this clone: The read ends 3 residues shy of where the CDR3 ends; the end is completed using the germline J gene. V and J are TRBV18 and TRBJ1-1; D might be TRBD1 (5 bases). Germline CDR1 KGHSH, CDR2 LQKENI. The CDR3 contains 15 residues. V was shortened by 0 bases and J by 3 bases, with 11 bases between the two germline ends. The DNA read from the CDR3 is TGTGCCAGCTCACCACCGTCCGGGGGGTACACTGAA. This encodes CASSPPSGGYTE. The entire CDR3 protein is CASSPPSGGYTEAFF. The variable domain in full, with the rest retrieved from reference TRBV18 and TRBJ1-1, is NAGVMQNPRHLVRRRGQEARLRCSPMKGHSHVYWYRQLPEEGLKFMVYLQKENIIDESGMPKERFSAEFPKEGPSILRIQQVVRGDSAAYFCASSPPSGGYTEAFFGQGTRLTVV.

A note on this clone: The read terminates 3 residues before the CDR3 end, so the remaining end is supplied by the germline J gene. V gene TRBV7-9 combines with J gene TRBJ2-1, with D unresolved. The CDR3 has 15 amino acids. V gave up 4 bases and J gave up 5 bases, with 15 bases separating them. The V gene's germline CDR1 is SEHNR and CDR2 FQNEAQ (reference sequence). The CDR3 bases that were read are TGTGCCAGCAGCTACTCTCTAGTCCGAAACAATGAG. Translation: CASSYSLVRNNE. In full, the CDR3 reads CASSYSLVRNNEQFF.

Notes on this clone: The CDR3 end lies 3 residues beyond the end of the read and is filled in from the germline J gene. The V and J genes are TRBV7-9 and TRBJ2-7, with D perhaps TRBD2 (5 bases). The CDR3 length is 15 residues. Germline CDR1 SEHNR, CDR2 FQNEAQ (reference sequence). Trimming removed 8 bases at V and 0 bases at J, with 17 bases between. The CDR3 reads CASGRGLLLSYEQYF. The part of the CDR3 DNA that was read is TGTGCCAGCGGTCGAGGGCTCCTCCTCTCCTACGAG.

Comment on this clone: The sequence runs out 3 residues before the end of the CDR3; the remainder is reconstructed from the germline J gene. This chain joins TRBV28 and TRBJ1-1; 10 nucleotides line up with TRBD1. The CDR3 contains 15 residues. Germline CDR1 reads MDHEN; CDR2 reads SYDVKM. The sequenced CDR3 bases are TGTGCCAGCAGTTGGGGGACAGGGGCGCTCCCCCAA. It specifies CASSWGTGALPQ. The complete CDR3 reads CASSWGTGALPQAFF. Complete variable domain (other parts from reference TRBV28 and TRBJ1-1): DVKVTQSSRYLVKRTGEKVFLECVQDMDHENMFWYRQDPGLGLRLIYFSYDVKMKEKGDIPEGYSVSREKKERFSLILESASTNQTSMYLCASSWGTGALPQAFFGQGTRLTVV.

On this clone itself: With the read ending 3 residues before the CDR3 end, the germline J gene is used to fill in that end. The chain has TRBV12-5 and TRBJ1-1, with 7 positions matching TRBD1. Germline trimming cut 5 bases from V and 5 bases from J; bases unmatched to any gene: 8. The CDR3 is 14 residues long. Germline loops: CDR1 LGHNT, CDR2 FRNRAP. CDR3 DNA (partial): TGTGCTAGTGGTCCAGAGGGGGCTCGTACTGAA. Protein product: CASGPEGARTE. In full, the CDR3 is CASGPEGARTEAFF.

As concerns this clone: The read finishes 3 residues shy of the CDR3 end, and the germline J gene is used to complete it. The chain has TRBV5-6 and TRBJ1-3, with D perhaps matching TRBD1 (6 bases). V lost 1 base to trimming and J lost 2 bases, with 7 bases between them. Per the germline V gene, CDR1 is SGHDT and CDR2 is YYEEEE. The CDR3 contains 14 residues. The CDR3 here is CASSLRGTGNTIYF. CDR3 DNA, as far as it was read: TGTGCCAGCAGCTTGAGGGGGACTGGAAACACC.